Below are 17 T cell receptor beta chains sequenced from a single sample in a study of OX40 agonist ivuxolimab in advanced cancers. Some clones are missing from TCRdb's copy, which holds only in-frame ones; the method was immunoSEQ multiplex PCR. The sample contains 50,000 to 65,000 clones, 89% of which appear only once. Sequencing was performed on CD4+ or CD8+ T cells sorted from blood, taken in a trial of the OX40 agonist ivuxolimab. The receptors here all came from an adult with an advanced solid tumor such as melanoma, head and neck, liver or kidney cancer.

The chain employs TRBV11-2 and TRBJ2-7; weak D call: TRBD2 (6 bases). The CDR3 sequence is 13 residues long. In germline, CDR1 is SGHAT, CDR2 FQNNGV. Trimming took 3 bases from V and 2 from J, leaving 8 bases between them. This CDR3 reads CASSFGGTYEQYF. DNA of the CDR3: TGTGCCAGCAGCTTCGGGGGTACCTACGAGCAGTACTTC. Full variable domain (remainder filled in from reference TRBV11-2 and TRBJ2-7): EAGVAQSPRYKIIEKRQSVAFWCNPISGHATLYWYQQILGQGPKLLIQFQNNGVVDDSQLPKDRFSAERLKGVDSTLKIQPAKLEDSAVYLCASSFGGTYEQYFGPGTRLTVT.

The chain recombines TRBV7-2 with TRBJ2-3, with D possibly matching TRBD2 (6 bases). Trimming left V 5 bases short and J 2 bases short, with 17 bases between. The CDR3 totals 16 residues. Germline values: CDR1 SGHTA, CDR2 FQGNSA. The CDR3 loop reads CASSIGVGRTTDTQYF. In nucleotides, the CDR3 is TGTGCCAGCAGCATAGGGGTTGGGAGGACCACAGATACGCAGTATTTT.

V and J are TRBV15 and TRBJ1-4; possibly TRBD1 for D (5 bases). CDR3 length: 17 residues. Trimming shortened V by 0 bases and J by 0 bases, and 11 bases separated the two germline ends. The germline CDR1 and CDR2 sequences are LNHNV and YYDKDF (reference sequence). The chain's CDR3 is CATSRDAQGATNEKLFF. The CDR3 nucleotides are TGTGCCACCAGCAGAGATGCCCAGGGTGCAACTAATGAAAAACTGTTTTTT.

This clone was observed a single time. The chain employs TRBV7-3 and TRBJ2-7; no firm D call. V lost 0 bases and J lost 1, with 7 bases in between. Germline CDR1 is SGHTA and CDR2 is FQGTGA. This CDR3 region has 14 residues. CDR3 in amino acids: CASSLTGNSYEQYF. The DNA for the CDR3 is TGTGCCAGCAGCTTAACGGGCAATTCCTACGAGCAGTACTTC.

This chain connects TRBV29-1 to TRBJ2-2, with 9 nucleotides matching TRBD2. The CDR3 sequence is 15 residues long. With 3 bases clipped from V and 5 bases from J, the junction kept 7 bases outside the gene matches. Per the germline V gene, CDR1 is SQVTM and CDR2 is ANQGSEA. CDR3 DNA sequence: TGCAGCGTTGACTTAGCGGGAGTAGGTACCGGGGAGCTGTTTTTT. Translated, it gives CSVDLAGVGTGELFF.

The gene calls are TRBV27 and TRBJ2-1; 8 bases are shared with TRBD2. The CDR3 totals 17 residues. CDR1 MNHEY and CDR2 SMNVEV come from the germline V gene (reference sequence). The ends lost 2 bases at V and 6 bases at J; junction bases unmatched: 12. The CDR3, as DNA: TGTGCCAGCAGTTTACTGTCCGGGACTAGGATACTCAATGAGCAGTTCTTC. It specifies CASSLLSGTRILNEQFF.

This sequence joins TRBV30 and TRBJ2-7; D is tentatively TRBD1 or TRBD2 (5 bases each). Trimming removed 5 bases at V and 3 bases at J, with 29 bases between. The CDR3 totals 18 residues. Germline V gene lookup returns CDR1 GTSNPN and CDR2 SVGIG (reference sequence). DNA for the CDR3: TGTGCCTGGGGGGGAACCGGGACCCCCGGTTTGCAGGGCTACGAGCAGTACTTC. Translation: CAWGGTGTPGLQGYEQYF.

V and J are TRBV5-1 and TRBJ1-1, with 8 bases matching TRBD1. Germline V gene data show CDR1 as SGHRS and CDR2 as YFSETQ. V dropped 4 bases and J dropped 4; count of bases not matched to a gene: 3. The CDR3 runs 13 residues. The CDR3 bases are TGCGCCAGCAGCCTGGGGACAGGCACTGAAGCTTTCTTT. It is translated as CASSLGTGTEAFF. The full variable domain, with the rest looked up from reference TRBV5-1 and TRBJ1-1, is KAGVTQTPRYLIKTRGQQVTLSCSPISGHRSVSWYQQTPGQGLQFLFEYFSETQRNKGNFPGRFSGRQFSNSRSEMNVSTLELGDSALYLCASSLGTGTEAFFGQGTRLTVV.

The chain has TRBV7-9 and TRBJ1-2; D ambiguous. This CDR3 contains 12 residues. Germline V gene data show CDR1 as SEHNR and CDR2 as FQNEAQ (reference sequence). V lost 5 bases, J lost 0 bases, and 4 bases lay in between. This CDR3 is CASSGTNYGYTF. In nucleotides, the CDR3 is TGTGCCAGCAGCGGGACTAACTATGGCTACACCTTC. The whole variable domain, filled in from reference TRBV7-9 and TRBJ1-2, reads DTGVSQNPRHKITKRGQNVTFRCDPISEHNRLYWYRQTLGQGPEFLTYFQNEAQLEKSRLLSDRFSAERPKGSFSTLEIQRTEQGDSAMYLCASSGTNYGYTFGSGTRLTVV.

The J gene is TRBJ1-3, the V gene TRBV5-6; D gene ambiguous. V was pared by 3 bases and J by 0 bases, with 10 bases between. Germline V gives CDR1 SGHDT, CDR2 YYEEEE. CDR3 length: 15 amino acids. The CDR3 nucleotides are TGTGCCAGCAGCTCGAAGTATGTCTCTGGAAACACCATATATTTT. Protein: CASSSKYVSGNTIYF.

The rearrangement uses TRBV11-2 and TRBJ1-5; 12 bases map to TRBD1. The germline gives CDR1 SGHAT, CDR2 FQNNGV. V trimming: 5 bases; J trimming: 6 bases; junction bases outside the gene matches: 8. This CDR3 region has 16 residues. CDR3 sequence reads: CASSPRGDRGLQPQHF. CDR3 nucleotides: TGTGCCAGCAGCCCCAGGGGGGACAGGGGGCTTCAGCCCCAGCATTTT.

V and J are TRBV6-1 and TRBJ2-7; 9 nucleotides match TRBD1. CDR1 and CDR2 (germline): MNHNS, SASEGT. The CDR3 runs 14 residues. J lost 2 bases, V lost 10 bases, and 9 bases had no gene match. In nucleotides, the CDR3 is TGTGCCACCGCCGGGACAGGGATTACCTACGAGCAGTACTTC. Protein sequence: CATAGTGITYEQYF.

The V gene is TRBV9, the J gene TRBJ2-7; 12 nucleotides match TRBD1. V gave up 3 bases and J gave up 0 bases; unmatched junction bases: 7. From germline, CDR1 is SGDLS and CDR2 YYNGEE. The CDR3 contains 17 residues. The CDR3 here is CASSDPGQGASSYEQYF. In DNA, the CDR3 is TGTGCCAGCAGCGATCCGGGACAGGGGGCCAGCTCCTACGAGCAGTACTTC.

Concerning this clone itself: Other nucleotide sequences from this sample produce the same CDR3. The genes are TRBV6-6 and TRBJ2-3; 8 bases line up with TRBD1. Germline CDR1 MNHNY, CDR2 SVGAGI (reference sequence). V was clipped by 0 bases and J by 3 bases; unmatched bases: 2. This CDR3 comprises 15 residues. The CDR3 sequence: CASSYSRQGTDTQYF. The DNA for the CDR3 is TGTGCCAGCAGTTACTCGAGACAGGGGACAGATACGCAGTATTTT.

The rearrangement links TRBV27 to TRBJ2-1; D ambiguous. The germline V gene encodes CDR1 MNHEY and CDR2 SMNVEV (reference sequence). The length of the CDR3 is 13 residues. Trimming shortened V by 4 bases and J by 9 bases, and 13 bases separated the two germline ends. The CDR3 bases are TGTGCCAGCAGTTCTCCGACCTCGGTTGAGCAGTTCTTC. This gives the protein CASSSPTSVEQFF.

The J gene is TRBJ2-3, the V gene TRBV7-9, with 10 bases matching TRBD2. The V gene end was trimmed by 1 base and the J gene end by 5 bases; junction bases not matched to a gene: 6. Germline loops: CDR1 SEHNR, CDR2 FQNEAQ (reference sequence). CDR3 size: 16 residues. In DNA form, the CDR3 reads TGTGCCAGCAGCTTAGTATCTAGCGGGAGAGGAGATACGCAGTATTTT. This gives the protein CASSLVSSGRGDTQYF. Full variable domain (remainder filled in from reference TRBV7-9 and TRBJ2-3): DTGVSQNPRHKITKRGQNVTFRCDPISEHNRLYWYRQTLGQGPEFLTYFQNEAQLEKSRLLSDRFSAERPKGSFSTLEIQRTEQGDSAMYLCASSLVSSGRGDTQYFGPGTRLTVL.

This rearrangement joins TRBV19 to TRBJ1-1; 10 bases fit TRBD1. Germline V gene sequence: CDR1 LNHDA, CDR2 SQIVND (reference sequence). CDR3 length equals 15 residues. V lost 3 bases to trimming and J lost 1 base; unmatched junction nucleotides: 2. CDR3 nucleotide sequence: TGTGCCAGTAGTATTGGGGACAGGGGGAACACTGAAGCTTTCTTT. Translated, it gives CASSIGDRGNTEAFF.